These 24 T cell receptor beta chains originate from one sample sequenced in a study. TCRdb ran MiXCR on the 5' RACE reads and lists one entry per CDR3 protein. The sample contains tens of thousands of distinct CDR3 sequences, roughly 30% of which appear only once. Sequences were obtained from tumor-infiltrating memory CD4+ T cells sorted from the breast tumor. Described subset: memory CD4+ T cells, CD4+CD45RO+CD25-. The receptors stem from a female donor with breast cancer.

The chain employs TRBV6-6 and TRBJ1-5; tentatively, D is TRBD1 (6 bases). Germline V gene data show CDR1 as MNHNY and CDR2 as SVGAGI (reference sequence). V was shortened by 6 bases and J by 5 bases, with 20 bases between the two germline ends. This CDR3 comprises 16 residues. DNA of the CDR3: TGTGCCAGCAGCCTAAGGGGGAGAGTGGGCGATCAGCCCCAGCATTTT. Protein sequence: CASSLRGRVGDQPQHF.

This chain joins TRBV20-1 and TRBJ2-5; the D is unclear. CDR3 length: 12 residues. V was clipped by 0 bases and J by 5 bases, with 7 bases between them. CDR1 DFQATT and CDR2 SNEGSKA come from the germline V gene (reference sequence). The CDR3: CSARDMGETQYF. The CDR3 DNA is TGCAGTGCTAGAGATATGGGGGAGACCCAGTACTTC.

This clonotype showed up many times. The chain has TRBV7-2 and TRBJ1-2, with a tentative D call TRBD1 (5 bases). CDR3 length: 15 amino acids. V gave up 3 bases and J gave up 5 bases, with 16 bases separating them. CDR1 is SGHTA and CDR2 is FQGNSA in the germline V gene. CDR3 in DNA: TGTGCCAGCAGCTTGGACGGGACGGCCCTTTATGGCTACACCTTC. This encodes CASSLDGTALYGYTF. Full variable domain (outside the CDR3, taken from reference TRBV7-2 and TRBJ1-2): GAGVSQSPSNKVTEKGKDVELRCDPISGHTALYWYRQSLGQGLEFLIYFQGNSAPDKSGLPSDRFSAERTGGSVSTLTIQRTQQEDSAVYLCASSLDGTALYGYTFGSGTRLTVV.

CDR3 region: CAISTTSGGYNEQFF. In DNA form, the CDR3 reads TGTGCCATCAGTACGACTAGCGGGGGATACAATGAGCAGTTCTTC. V usage is TRBV10-3 and J usage is TRBJ2-1; 12 bases fit TRBD2. With 5 bases clipped from V and 4 bases from J, the junction kept 3 bases outside the gene matches. CDR1 is ENHRY, CDR2 SYGVKD, per germline. The CDR3 loop spans 15 amino acids.

The chain employs TRBV5-1 and TRBJ2-3, with a weak D call TRBD2 (5 bases). This CDR3 has 16 residues. Germline V gives CDR1 SGHRS, CDR2 YFSETQ. Trimming left V 3 bases short and J 4 bases short, with 18 bases between. This CDR3 is CASSSEGRAPSDTQYF. The CDR3, as DNA: TGCGCCAGCAGCTCGGAAGGGCGGGCGCCCTCAGATACGCAGTATTTT. The full variable domain, with the rest looked up from reference TRBV5-1 and TRBJ2-3, is KAGVTQTPRYLIKTRGQQVTLSCSPISGHRSVSWYQQTPGQGLQFLFEYFSETQRNKGNFPGRFSGRQFSNSRSEMNVSTLELGDSALYLCASSSEGRAPSDTQYFGPGTRLTVL.

The chain links TRBV6-5 to TRBJ1-2; no clear D. This CDR3 has 18 amino acids. Trimming stripped 0 bases from V and 7 bases from J, with 24 bases between. Germline-derived CDR1 and CDR2 are MNHEY and SVGAGI. The CDR3 DNA is TGTGCCAGCAGTTACTCGGTTAACATTCTAGGGCATGAGGGTGGCTACACCTTC. Its translation is CASSYSVNILGHEGGYTF.

This clonotype was seen only once. This clone may be a read error of a much larger clone one base away. The chain combines TRBV7-2 with TRBJ2-3; perhaps TRBD2 as D (6 bases). The CDR3 has 15 amino acids. Germline V lookup: CDR1 SGHTA, CDR2 FQGNSA. The CDR3 spells CASSLLGLTTNTQYF. CDR3 in DNA: TGTGCCAGCAGCCTCCTAGGACTAACCACAAATACGCAGTATTTT. Variable domain in full (rest from reference TRBV7-2 and TRBJ2-3): GAGVSQSPSNKVTEKGKDVELRCDPISGHTALYWYRQSLGQGLEFLIYFQGNSAPDKSGLPSDRFSAERTGGSVSTLTIQRTQQEDSAVYLCASSLLGLTTNTQYFGPGTRLTVL.

The chain links TRBV7-9 to TRBJ1-2; the D gene is possibly TRBD1 (5 bases). Per germline, CDR1 SEHNR and CDR2 FQNEAQ (reference sequence). V lost 1 base and J lost 4, with 16 bases in between. There are 16 residues in the CDR3. The CDR3 region is CASSLGGVRTGYGYTF. As DNA, the CDR3 is TGTGCCAGCAGCTTAGGGGGGGTGAGGACCGGCTATGGCTACACCTTC.

The CDR3 here is CSATGQAVYEKLFF. The CDR3 DNA is TGCAGTGCTACCGGCCAGGCCGTTTATGAAAAACTGTTTTTT. The chain carries TRBV20-1 and TRBJ1-4; D call uncertain. The germline V and J ends were trimmed by 4 bases and 6 bases, with 15 bases remaining between them. The CDR3 length is 14 residues. In germline, CDR1 is DFQATT, CDR2 SNEGSKA (reference sequence).

This clonotype was detected only a few times. The genes are TRBV5-4 and TRBJ1-2; D call uncertain. V was clipped by 2 bases and J by 7 bases, with 12 bases between them. CDR3 length: 13 amino acids. Germline V gives CDR1 SGHNT, CDR2 YYREEE (reference sequence). CDR3 in amino acids: CASSFPGGVGYTF. The CDR3 region has the DNA TGTGCCAGCAGCTTCCCGGGAGGAGTTGGCTACACCTTC.

This clonotype came up once. The V gene is TRBV6-2 or TRBV6-3, the J gene TRBJ2-1, with 8 bases fitting TRBD1. CDR1 and CDR2 (germline): MNHEY, SVGEGT. J lost 8 bases, V lost 4 bases, and 7 bases had no gene match. This CDR3 has 14 residues. The CDR3 sequence: CASSSGTGGYEQFF. In DNA form, the CDR3 reads TGTGCCAGCAGTTCCGGGACAGGCGGGTATGAGCAGTTCTTC.

The chain carries TRBV7-2 and TRBJ1-2; D is unresolved. The CDR3 totals 14 residues. Between the trimmed V and J ends, which lost 6 bases and 3 bases, there was a span of 14 bases. Germline values: CDR1 SGHTA, CDR2 FQGNSA. In DNA form, the CDR3 reads TGTGCCAGCAGTCTTTATCAGGAACACTATGGCTACACCTTC. This encodes CASSLYQEHYGYTF.

This clonotype has a count of ten or more. The chain joins TRBV6-5 to TRBJ2-7, with D maybe TRBD1 (5 bases). Germline-derived CDR1 and CDR2 are MNHEY and SVGAGI. V was clipped by 0 bases and J by 2 bases, with 20 bases between them. The CDR3 contains 18 residues. The CDR3 DNA sequence: TGTGCCAGCAGTTACTCGATGGTAGGATTGGGGCTTGCCTACGAGCAGTACTTC. Protein product: CASSYSMVGLGLAYEQYF.

This clonotype turned up a few times. This chain connects TRBV20-1 to TRBJ1-2; 7 nucleotides agree with TRBD1. This CDR3 is built from 12 residues. V trimming: 5 bases; J trimming: 5 bases; junction bases outside the gene matches: 5. From germline, CDR1 is DFQATT and CDR2 SNEGSKA (reference sequence). CDR3 bases: TGCAGTGCTGACAGGGCGGGGTATGGCTACACCTTC. Translation gives CSADRAGYGYTF.

The rearrangement joins TRBV5-1 to TRBJ2-5, with D possibly being TRBD2 (6 bases). CDR3 length: 13 residues. Per germline, CDR1 SGHRS and CDR2 YFSETQ. Trimming removed 4 bases at V and 1 base at J, with 8 bases between. For the CDR3, the DNA is TGCGCCAGCAGCCCGGAGGGCCAAGAGACCCAGTACTTC. This codes for CASSPEGQETQYF.

This sequence joins TRBV7-2 and TRBJ1-5, with TRBD1 matching 7 bases. The CDR3 spans 15 residues. Germline lookup yields CDR1 SGHTA and CDR2 FQGNSA. Trimming cost V 4 bases and J 7 bases; bases outside gene matches: 10. The CDR3 region has the DNA TGTGCCAGCAGCTATAAAGGGGGCTCGGGGCAGCCCCAGCATTTT. Translating it yields CASSYKGGSGQPQHF.

Many counts were recorded for this clonotype. The V and J genes are TRBV20-1 and TRBJ2-3, with 12 bases aligning to TRBD2. J lost 2 bases, V lost 3 bases, and 6 bases had no gene match. The CDR3 totals 16 residues. CDR1 is DFQATT and CDR2 is SNEGSKA in the germline V gene (reference sequence). For the CDR3, the DNA is TGCAGTGCTAGGTATTCTAGCGGGGGGGCCACAGATACGCAGTATTTT. Translating gives CSARYSSGGATDTQYF.

The V gene is TRBV5-1, the J gene TRBJ1-2; D remains ambiguous. V lost 1 base, J lost 8 bases, and 12 bases lay in between. Per the germline V gene, CDR1 is SGHRS and CDR2 is YFSETQ. There are 13 residues in the CDR3. The CDR3 reads CASSLRVEYGYTF. In DNA, the CDR3 is TGCGCCAGCAGCTTGCGGGTGGAGTACGGCTACACCTTC.

A remark on this clonotype: A read error is possible here, since a much larger clone lies one base away. CDR3 sequence: CACSPGQQSSYNSPLHF. CDR3 DNA sequence: TGCGCCTGCAGCCCGGGACAGCAGAGCTCCTATAATTCACCCCTCCACTTT. This sequence joins TRBV4-1 and TRBJ1-6; TRBD1 matches at 7 bases. The CDR3 runs 17 residues. CDR1 and CDR2 (germline): MGHRA, YSYEKL.

This rearrangement joins TRBV20-1 to TRBJ1-2; D is uncertain. The V gene lost 3 bases and the J gene lost 7 bases, with 12 bases spanning the gap. The CDR3 sequence is 12 residues long. The germline V gene encodes CDR1 DFQATT and CDR2 SNEGSKA (reference sequence). This CDR3 is CSASLDVGGYTF. DNA of the CDR3: TGCAGTGCTAGCCTGGACGTTGGTGGCTACACCTTC.

The rearrangement joins TRBV4-1 to TRBJ1-1; D not certain. Germline-derived CDR1 and CDR2 are MGHRA and YSYEKL. The CDR3 has 14 amino acids. V lost 0 bases and J lost 1, with 6 bases in between. The CDR3, as DNA: TGCGCCAGCAGCCAAGATCGGCAGAACACTGAAGCTTTCTTT. This sequence encodes CASSQDRQNTEAFF.

This clonotype occurred many times. The chain has TRBV5-1 and TRBJ2-1, with unresolved D. CDR3 size: 15 residues. Trimming removed 4 bases at V and 0 bases at J, with 11 bases between. CDR1 is SGHRS, CDR2 YFSETQ, per germline. CDR3 bases: TGCGCCAGCAGCGCAGACCATAGCTCCTACAATGAGCAGTTCTTC. Translating gives CASSADHSSYNEQFF.

There are many counts of this clonotype. CDR3 residues: CASSLTHISGSTHNEQFF. DNA for the CDR3: TGTGCCAGCAGTTTAACCCATATCAGCGGGAGCACCCACAATGAGCAGTTCTTC. The chain has TRBV12-3 or TRBV12-4 and TRBJ2-1; 8 bases agree with TRBD2. V was pared by 2 bases and J by 5 bases, with 14 bases of the junction left unmatched. CDR3 size: 18 residues.

This sequence joins TRBV6-5 and TRBJ2-3; 12 nucleotides agree with TRBD1. The CDR3 spans 16 residues. J was trimmed by 7 bases and V by 6 bases; bases with no gene match: 11. The V gene's germline CDR1 is MNHEY and CDR2 SVGAGI. CDR3 nucleotides: TGTGCCAGCAGAATAATCCGGGACAGGGGGCAATATACGCAGTATTTT. Translating gives CASRIIRDRGQYTQYF.